This passage covers 16 T cell receptor beta chains from one sample sequenced in a study of T cells in Graves' hyperthyroidism and ophthalmopathy. Amplification yielded TCR beta CDR3 regions, with RNA transcripts as the source. TCR CDR3 underwent first-round RT-PCR with the HTBI primer set. Each CDR3 protein gets one entry after TCRdb re-called the multiplex PCR reads with MiXCR. The repertoire includes about half a million distinct CDR3 sequences, 15% to 20% of them detected once, and 45% to 50% sits in the top ten. The sequencing sample was made of blood. These receptors were collected from a man in his forties with Graves' ophthalmopathy.

Only a few counts were recorded for this clonotype. This chain connects TRBV3-1 to TRBJ1-2, with 11 bases matching TRBD1. The CDR3 sequence is 15 residues long. The V gene end was trimmed by 3 bases and the J gene end by 8 bases; junction bases not matched to a gene: 8. CDR1 and CDR2 from the germline V gene are LGHDT and YNNKEL (reference sequence). The CDR3 spells CASSHWDRGGDGYTF. The CDR3 DNA reads TGTGCCAGCAGCCATTGGGACAGGGGGGGAGACGGCTACACCTTC. The full variable domain, rest sourced from reference TRBV3-1 and TRBJ1-2, is DTAVSQTPKYLVTQMGNDKSIKCEQNLGHDTMYWYKQDSKKFLKIMFSYNNKELIINETVPNRFSPKSPDKAHLNLHINSLELGDSAVYFCASSHWDRGGDGYTFGSGTRLTVV.

A few counts support this clonotype. CDR3 sequence: CSLGTSGRARNNEQFF. CDR3 bases: TGCAGCCTAGGGACTAGCGGGAGGGCACGAAATAATGAGCAGTTCTTC. The genes are TRBV20-1 and TRBJ2-1, with 16 bases that match TRBD2. This CDR3 contains 16 residues. The germline V gene has CDR1 DFQATT and CDR2 SNEGSKA (reference sequence).

This clonotype has a handful of counts. The V and J genes are TRBV5-1 and TRBJ2-2, with TRBD2 matching over 7 bases. Germline V lookup: CDR1 SGHRS, CDR2 YFSETQ. The CDR3 has 17 amino acids. Trimming cost V 3 bases and J 5 bases; bases outside gene matches: 13. CDR3 loop: CASSSSPFLAETGELFF. The CDR3 coding sequence is TGCGCCAGCAGCTCATCTCCTTTCCTAGCGGAGACCGGGGAGCTGTTTTTT.

This clonotype was detected many times. The chain joins TRBV20-1 to TRBJ2-3, with D perhaps TRBD2 (5 bases). Germline V CDR1 and CDR2: DFQATT, SNEGSKA (reference sequence). The CDR3 covers 14 residues. V shed 3 bases and J shed 7 bases, with 17 bases lying between them. The CDR3 DNA reads as TGCAGTGCTAGGAGGATTAGCGTTGGAAATACGCAGTATTTT. Residues: CSARRISVGNTQYF.

The sample holds a few counts of this clonotype. The chain carries TRBV18 and TRBJ1-1; D ambiguous. Looked up from germline, CDR1 is KGHSH and CDR2 is LQKENI. Between the trimmed V and J ends, which lost 3 bases and 0 bases, there was a span of 14 bases. This CDR3 comprises 16 residues. The CDR3 DNA is TGTGCCAGCTCACCGAGCGAAGCGGATATGAACACTGAAGCTTTCTTT. This gives the protein CASSPSEADMNTEAFF.

The chain recombines TRBV4-1 with TRBJ1-5; D might be TRBD1 (5 bases). Between the trimmed V and J ends, which lost 2 bases and 4 bases, there was a span of 18 bases. Germline V CDR1 and CDR2: MGHRA, YSYEKL. The CDR3 runs to 17 residues. The CDR3 here is CASSQIQGQGSNQPQHF. For the CDR3, the DNA is TGCGCCAGCAGCCAAATTCAAGGGCAGGGATCAAATCAGCCCCAGCATTTT.

The chain uses TRBV12-3 or TRBV12-4 and TRBJ2-7; perhaps TRBD2 as D (6 bases). The CDR3 covers 13 residues. Trimming took off 11 bases at V and 2 bases at J, with 16 bases between the two ends. The CDR3 DNA is TGTGCCTGCCTTCGGCGGGGAGCCTACGAGCAGTACTTC. Translating gives CACLRRGAYEQYF.

This clonotype was observed a few times. This sequence joins TRBV27 and TRBJ2-5, with D perhaps assigned TRBD1 or TRBD2 (7 bases each). With 3 bases removed from V and 9 bases from J, the gap between germline ends came to 23 bases. CDR1 and CDR2 from the germline V gene are MNHEY and SMNVEV (reference sequence). The CDR3 totals 16 residues. The CDR3 loop is CASSFLGGGTESAQYF. The CDR3 nucleotides read TGTGCCAGCAGTTTTCTTGGGGGAGGGACAGAATCGGCCCAGTACTTC.

Ten or more counts support this clonotype. As DNA, the CDR3 is TGTGCCTGGACCAGCGGGAGTATACGCAATGAGCAGTTCTTC. Its translation is CAWTSGSIRNEQFF. This sequence joins TRBV30 and TRBJ2-1, with 8 bases lining up with TRBD2. This CDR3 is 14 amino acids long. V was pared by 4 bases and J by 6 bases, with 8 bases of the junction left unmatched. Germline lookup yields CDR1 GTSNPN and CDR2 SVGIG (reference sequence).

The gene calls are TRBV6-1 and TRBJ1-5; 9 bases map to TRBD1. V lost 5 bases, J lost 4 bases, and 6 bases stayed unmatched. Germline CDR1 reads MNHNS; CDR2 reads SASEGT. This CDR3 has 15 residues. The CDR3 coding sequence is TGTGCCAGCAGTTGGGACAGGGCGCATAATCAGCCCCAGCATTTT. It codes for CASSWDRAHNQPQHF.

V gene TRBV28 combines with J gene TRBJ2-2; possible D gene TRBD2, 5 bases. The V gene's germline CDR1 is MDHEN and CDR2 SYDVKM. The CDR3 contains 16 residues. Trimming removed 0 bases at V and 1 base at J, with 9 bases between. The CDR3 here is CASSLWPGMNTGELFF. CDR3 nucleotide sequence: TGTGCCAGCAGTTTATGGCCGGGAATGAACACCGGGGAGCTGTTTTTT.

This chain connects TRBV11-2 to TRBJ1-6; D remains ambiguous. The germline V gene encodes CDR1 SGHAT and CDR2 FQNNGV. The V end was cut by 6 bases, the J end by 5 bases, with 8 bases between. The CDR3 consists of 13 residues. The CDR3 spells CASSDKNNSPLHF. The CDR3 coding sequence is TGTGCCAGCAGTGACAAGAATAATTCACCCCTCCACTTT.

As concerns this clonotype: A much larger clone sits a single nucleotide away, making a read error possible. This rearrangement joins TRBV2 to TRBJ2-7; 9 positions match TRBD1. From germline, CDR1 is SNHLY and CDR2 FYNNEI. The J segment lost 7 bases and the V segment lost 8 bases, leaving 12 bases of the junction unmatched. The CDR3 is 14 residues long. The CDR3 protein is CASGDDRGLREQYF. CDR3 coding DNA: TGTGCCAGCGGGGACGACAGGGGGTTGCGTGAGCAGTACTTC.

V is TRBV9 and J is TRBJ1-6; perhaps TRBD1 as D (6 bases). Trimming pared 1 base from V and 10 bases from J, leaving 12 bases between. Germline V lookup: CDR1 SGDLS, CDR2 YYNGEE. The CDR3 totals 14 residues. CDR3 nucleotide sequence: TGTGCCAGCAGCGTACAGGGGATTGGGTCACCCCTCCACTTT. This sequence encodes CASSVQGIGSPLHF.

The sample holds a few counts of this clonotype. J is TRBJ2-7 and V is TRBV7-2; TRBD1 matches at 10 bases. V lost 1 base, J lost 5 bases, and 5 bases stayed unmatched. CDR3 length: 15 residues. Germline-derived CDR1 and CDR2 are SGHTA and FQGNSA. CDR3 loop: CASSLGGQGRDEQYF. The CDR3, as DNA: TGTGCCAGCAGCTTAGGGGGACAGGGGAGGGACGAGCAGTACTTC. Supplemented by reference TRBV7-2 and TRBJ2-7, the full variable domain reads GAGVSQSPSNKVTEKGKDVELRCDPISGHTALYWYRQSLGQGLEFLIYFQGNSAPDKSGLPSDRFSAERTGGSVSTLTIQRTQQEDSAVYLCASSLGGQGRDEQYFGPGTRLTVT.

This clonotype was seen a handful of times. The J gene is TRBJ2-1, the V gene TRBV6-2 or TRBV6-3; a possible D gene is TRBD2 (6 bases). The length of the CDR3 is 15 residues. V lost 4 bases and J lost 2, with 12 bases in between. In germline, CDR1 is MNHEY, CDR2 SVGEGT. The CDR3 is CASSLGPSAYNEQFF. CDR3 DNA sequence: TGTGCCAGCAGTTTGGGACCTAGCGCCTACAATGAGCAGTTCTTC.